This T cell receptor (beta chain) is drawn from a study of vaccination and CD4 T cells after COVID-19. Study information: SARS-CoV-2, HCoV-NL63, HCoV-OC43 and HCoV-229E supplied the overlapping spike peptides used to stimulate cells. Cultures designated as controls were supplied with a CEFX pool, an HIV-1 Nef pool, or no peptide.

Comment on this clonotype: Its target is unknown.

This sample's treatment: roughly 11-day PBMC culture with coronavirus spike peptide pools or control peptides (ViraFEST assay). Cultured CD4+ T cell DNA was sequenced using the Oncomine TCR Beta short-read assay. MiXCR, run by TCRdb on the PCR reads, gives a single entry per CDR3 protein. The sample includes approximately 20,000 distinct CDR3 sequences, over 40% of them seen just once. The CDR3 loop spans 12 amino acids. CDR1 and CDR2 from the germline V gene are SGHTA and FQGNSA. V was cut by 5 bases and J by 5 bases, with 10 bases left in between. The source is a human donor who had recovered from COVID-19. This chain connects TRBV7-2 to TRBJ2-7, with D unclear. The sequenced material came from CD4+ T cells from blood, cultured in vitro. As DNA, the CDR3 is TGTGCCAGCAGCCCCCTTAGGAACGAGCAGTACTTC. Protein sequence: CASSPLRNEQYF. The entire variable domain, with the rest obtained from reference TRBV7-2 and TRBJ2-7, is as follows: GAGVSQSPSNKVTEKGKDVELRCDPISGHTALYWYRQSLGQGLEFLIYFQGNSAPDKSGLPSDRFSAERTGGSVSTLTIQRTQQEDSAVYLCASSPLRNEQYFGPGTRLTVT.